The 26 T cell receptor beta chains below were found in one sample sequenced in a study of shared T cell receptors in the human thymus. Profiled with immunoSEQ multiplex PCR; TCRdb holds only in-frame clones, not every one. Here the sample spans hundreds of thousands of clones, 80% to 90% being singletons. These data also formed part of another study, on human thymus T cells.

The sequenced material came from thymocytes. These receptors were collected from a boy younger than two with a congenital heart defect.

This rearrangement joins TRBV5-1 to TRBJ2-3; 13 positions agree with TRBD2. Germline V CDR1 and CDR2: SGHRS, YFSETQ. CDR3 length: 17 amino acids. J lost 2 bases, V lost 1 base, and 4 bases had no gene match. The CDR3 DNA follows: TGCGCCAGCAGCTTGCCGACTAGCGGGGGGATCACAGATACGCAGTATTTT. Protein sequence: CASSLPTSGGITDTQYF.

The CDR3 region has the DNA TGTGCCAGCAGCCATACGACACCTACAGATACGCAGTATTTT. This gives the protein CASSHTTPTDTQYF. V gene TRBV9 combines with J gene TRBJ2-3, with D unclear. The V gene's germline CDR1 is SGDLS and CDR2 YYNGEE. The CDR3 is 14 residues long. The V end was cut by 4 bases, the J end by 3 bases, with 12 bases between.

This clone was detected only once. V usage is TRBV4-3 and J usage is TRBJ2-7, with D possibly TRBD2 on 6 matching bases. The CDR3 is made up of 17 amino acids. With 1 base removed from V and 4 bases from J, the gap between germline ends came to 20 bases. CDR1 and CDR2 (germline): LGHNA, YSLEER. CDR3 amino acids: CASSQVIGGNGFYEQYF. In nucleotides, the CDR3 is TGCGCCAGCAGCCAAGTTATCGGGGGTAACGGATTTTACGAGCAGTACTTC.

The CDR3 nucleotides are TGTGCCAGCAGCTTCCGGGGTCGGGAGACCCAGTACTTC. Amino acid sequence: CASSFRGRETQYF. The chain links TRBV5-4 to TRBJ2-5; tentatively, D is TRBD2 (5 bases). The CDR3 sequence is 13 residues long. Germline V gene data show CDR1 as SGHNT and CDR2 as YYREEE (reference sequence). V lost 2 bases to trimming and J lost 5 bases, with 10 bases between them. The full variable domain, completed using reference TRBV5-4 and TRBJ2-5, is ETGVTQSPTHLIKTRGQQVTLRCSSQSGHNTVSWYQQALGQGPQFIFQYYREEENGRGNFPPRFSGLQFPNYSSELNVNALELDDSALYLCASSFRGRETQYFGPGTRLLVL.

V gene TRBV6-6 combines with J gene TRBJ2-5; TRBD2 is a possible D gene (6 bases). The J call could be wrong; TRBJ2-7 is a better fit for the DNA end. Germline V gene data show CDR1 as MNHNY and CDR2 as SVGAGI (reference sequence). The CDR3 is made up of 14 amino acids. The CDR3 sequence: CASSYSRRGYEQYF. The CDR3 coding sequence is TGTGCCAGCAGTTACTCTCGGCGGGGATACGAGCAGTACTTC.

The chain has TRBV18 and TRBJ1-4; 9 positions agree with TRBD1. Germline assignment: CDR1 KGHSH and CDR2 LQKENI. J was trimmed by 7 bases and V by 4 bases; bases with no gene match: 7. The CDR3 sequence is 15 residues long. CDR3 coding DNA: TGTGCCAGCTCACTGGGCCGGGACAGGGCTGAAAAACTGTTTTTT. This codes for CASSLGRDRAEKLFF.

The rearrangement joins TRBV2 to TRBJ2-7; D is possibly TRBD2 (6 bases). CDR1 is SNHLY and CDR2 is FYNNEI in the germline V gene. V lost 4 bases and J lost 2, with 15 bases in between. The CDR3 is 15 amino acids. CDR3 DNA sequence: TGTGCCAGCAGTGGAGTAGCGGATCTGACCTACGAGCAGTACTTC. Protein: CASSGVADLTYEQYF.

The V and J genes are TRBV5-1 and TRBJ2-7, with a possible D match to TRBD2 (6 bases). Trimming took 5 bases from V and 3 from J, leaving 15 bases between them. This CDR3 is 14 amino acids long. Germline loops: CDR1 SGHRS, CDR2 YFSETQ. Here the CDR3 DNA reads TGCGCCAGCAGTTCCGGCGGGAAGTTCTACGAGCAGTACTTC. This gives the protein CASSSGGKFYEQYF.

The gene calls are TRBV28 and TRBJ1-1; TRBD1 matches at 7 bases. CDR3 length equals 17 residues. Per the germline V gene, CDR1 is MDHEN and CDR2 is SYDVKM. V shed 2 bases and J 0 bases; nucleotides not matched to a gene: 9. The CDR3 sequence: CASSLATGRKVNTEAFF. Here the CDR3 DNA reads TGTGCCAGCAGTTTAGCGACAGGGAGGAAGGTGAACACTGAAGCTTTCTTT.

The V and J genes are TRBV6-6 and TRBJ2-4; TRBD1 aligns across 7 bases. V lost 5 bases and J lost 6; bases outside the gene matches: 7. CDR1 and CDR2 from the germline V gene are MNHNY and SVGAGI (reference sequence). This CDR3 has 14 amino acids. The CDR3, as DNA: TGTGCCAGCAGTCGCCGGGACAGACCAAACATTCAGTACTTC. This gives the protein CASSRRDRPNIQYF.

J is TRBJ2-7 and V is TRBV7-9; maybe TRBD2 (6 bases). Trimming removed 5 bases from V and 4 bases from J, with 12 bases in between. The germline V gene has CDR1 SEHNR and CDR2 FQNEAQ (reference sequence). The CDR3 length is 13 residues. CDR3 sequence reads: CASSTGLPYEQYF. The CDR3 nucleotides read TGTGCCAGCAGCACGGGACTCCCTTACGAGCAGTACTTC.

This rearrangement joins TRBV28 to TRBJ2-7; D is possibly TRBD1 (6 bases). The CDR3 length is 14 residues. CDR1 MDHEN and CDR2 SYDVKM come from the germline V gene. Trimming stripped 2 bases from V and 4 bases from J, with 12 bases between. CDR3 in amino acids: CASSLQGLGYEQYF. CDR3 coding DNA: TGTGCCAGCAGTTTACAGGGGTTGGGTTACGAGCAGTACTTC. The variable domain in full, with the rest retrieved from reference TRBV28 and TRBJ2-7, is DVKVTQSSRYLVKRTGEKVFLECVQDMDHENMFWYRQDPGLGLRLIYFSYDVKMKEKGDIPEGYSVSREKKERFSLILESASTNQTSMYLCASSLQGLGYEQYFGPGTRLTVT.

The gene calls are TRBV14 and TRBJ1-2; perhaps TRBD1 as D (6 bases). The length of the CDR3 is 16 residues. In germline, CDR1 is SGHDN, CDR2 FVKESK. V was pared by 0 bases and J by 2 bases, with 13 bases between. This chain's CDR3 is CASSQDTGDKNYGYTF. CDR3 in DNA: TGTGCCAGCAGCCAAGATACCGGGGACAAGAACTATGGCTACACCTTC. Full variable domain (rest looked up from reference TRBV14 and TRBJ1-2): EAGVTQFPSHSVIEKGQTVTLRCDPISGHDNLYWYRRVMGKEIKFLLHFVKESKQDESGMPNNRFLAERTGGTYSTLKVQPAELEDSGVYFCASSQDTGDKNYGYTFGSGTRLTVV.

This chain uses TRBV30 with TRBJ1-1, with D hard to call. Trimming removed 1 base at V and 2 bases at J, with 8 bases between. The CDR3 covers 13 residues. Looked up from germline, CDR1 is GTSNPN and CDR2 is SVGIG (reference sequence). The CDR3 is CAWSDFTNTEAFF. The DNA of the CDR3 is TGTGCCTGGAGTGACTTCACCAACACTGAAGCTTTCTTT.

This chain uses TRBV4-3 with TRBJ1-1, with 7 bases lining up with TRBD1. Germline V CDR1 and CDR2: LGHNA, YSLEER. J was trimmed by 4 bases and V by 0 bases; bases with no gene match: 5. This CDR3 comprises 15 residues. As DNA, the CDR3 is TGCGCCAGCAGCCAAGAAACAGGGGCGCGCACTGAAGCTTTCTTT. This sequence encodes CASSQETGARTEAFF.

The chain recombines TRBV7-9 with TRBJ1-6; 7 nucleotides agree with TRBD1. The CDR3 contains 17 residues. Germline lookup yields CDR1 SEHNR and CDR2 FQNEAQ (reference sequence). The J segment lost 7 bases and the V segment lost 6 bases, leaving 15 bases of the junction unmatched. CDR3 sequence: CASSQSRDSSRNSPLHF. As DNA, the CDR3 is TGTGCCAGCAGTCAAAGTCGGGACAGTAGCCGAAATTCACCCCTCCACTTT.

The CDR3 is CASSQSGTNSNQPQHF. The CDR3 DNA follows: TGTGCCAGCAGTCAATCCGGGACTAATAGCAATCAGCCCCAGCATTTT. The chain is built from TRBV28 and TRBJ1-5; weak D call: TRBD1 (5 bases). The CDR3 runs to 16 residues. Germline-derived CDR1 and CDR2 are MDHEN and SYDVKM. V lost 5 bases, J lost 0 bases, and 14 bases lay in between.

For this clone: The sample has other DNA sequences that encode this CDR3 too. J is TRBJ1-1 and V is TRBV10-3; tentatively, D is TRBD1 (6 bases). From germline, CDR1 is ENHRY and CDR2 SYGVKD. The V end lost 8 bases, the J end lost 2 bases, and 12 bases lay between the germline ends. CDR3 length: 13 residues. The CDR3 DNA sequence: TGTGCCATCCGAGGGGGACCTAACACTGAAGCTTTCTTT. Its protein product is CAIRGGPNTEAFF.

The chain is built from TRBV4-3 and TRBJ2-7, with 8 bases identical to TRBD1. Germline V gene lookup returns CDR1 LGHNA and CDR2 YSLEER. This CDR3 has 17 amino acids. The V and J ends lost 0 bases and 7 bases, in that order; junction bases with no gene match: 14. The CDR3 sequence is CASSQEEATDRVGEQYF. Here the CDR3 DNA reads TGCGCCAGCAGCCAAGAGGAAGCCACGGACAGGGTGGGAGAGCAGTACTTC.

The chain has TRBV9 and TRBJ2-1; 11 bases line up with TRBD2. CDR3 length: 18 residues. Looked up from germline, CDR1 is SGDLS and CDR2 is YYNGEE. Germline trimming cut 3 bases from V and 0 bases from J; bases unmatched to any gene: 8. CDR3 nucleotide sequence: TGTGCCAGCAGCGCCTCTAGCGGGAGGCCCCTCTCCTACAATGAGCAGTTCTTC. Encoded protein: CASSASSGRPLSYNEQFF. The variable domain in full, completed from reference TRBV9 and TRBJ2-1, reads DSGVTQTPKHLITATGQRVTLRCSPRSGDLSVYWYQQSLDQGLQFLIQYYNGEERAKGNILERFSAQQFPDLHSELNLSSLELGDSALYFCASSASSGRPLSYNEQFFGPGTRLTVL.

This clone has more than one count but fewer than ten. V is TRBV30 and J is TRBJ2-5; weak D call: TRBD2 (6 bases). The V end lost 2 bases, the J end lost 4 bases, and 17 bases lay between the germline ends. From germline, CDR1 is GTSNPN and CDR2 SVGIG (reference sequence). The CDR3 consists of 15 residues. The DNA for the CDR3 is TGTGCCTGGAGTAGAGGCAGCGGAGGGGTAGAGACCCAGTACTTC. Its translation: CAWSRGSGGVETQYF. Combining the CDR3 with reference TRBV30 and TRBJ2-5 gives the whole variable domain SQTIHQWPATLVQPVGSPLSLECTVEGTSNPNLYWYRQAAGRGLQLLFYSVGIGQISSEVPQNLSASRPQDRQFILSSKKLLLSDSGFYLCAWSRGSGGVETQYFGPGTRLLVL.

The chain links TRBV5-1 to TRBJ1-1; D is ambiguous. Germline V gene lookup returns CDR1 SGHRS and CDR2 YFSETQ. The CDR3 loop spans 13 amino acids. V lost 6 bases, J lost 5 bases, and 14 bases lay in between. The DNA of the CDR3 is TGCGCCAGCACCCTAGAGGGAGGGACTGAAGCTTTCTTT. It codes for CASTLEGGTEAFF. Filled out from reference TRBV5-1 and TRBJ1-1, the complete variable domain reads KAGVTQTPRYLIKTRGQQVTLSCSPISGHRSVSWYQQTPGQGLQFLFEYFSETQRNKGNFPGRFSGRQFSNSRSEMNVSTLELGDSALYLCASTLEGGTEAFFGQGTRLTVV.

The rearrangement joins TRBV4-3 to TRBJ2-3, with 11 bases lining up with TRBD2. The CDR3 runs 18 residues. Germline CDR1 and CDR2: LGHNA and YSLEER. After removal of 0 bases from V and 2 bases from J, the junction contained 7 bases not matched to a gene. CDR3 in amino acids: CASSQDLGTSGFTDTQYF. CDR3 in DNA: TGCGCCAGCAGCCAAGATCTAGGGACTAGCGGATTCACAGATACGCAGTATTTT.

V gene TRBV29-1 combines with J gene TRBJ2-7; TRBD1 agrees at 10 bases. Germline V lookup: CDR1 SQVTM, CDR2 ANQGSEA. Losses at the gene ends were 6 bases for V and 1 base for J; bases not matched to a gene: 3. The CDR3 contains 13 residues. The CDR3 DNA reads TGCAGCGTCGGGACAGGGGAGTCCTACGAGCAGTACTTC. Its translation is CSVGTGESYEQYF.

The rearrangement links TRBV6-1 to TRBJ2-1; D may be TRBD1 (6 bases). The CDR3 runs to 16 residues. CDR1 is MNHNS, CDR2 SASEGT, per germline. V lost 3 bases to trimming and J lost 8 bases, with 20 bases between them. The CDR3 spells CASSDDTGSHGDEQFF. In DNA, the CDR3 is TGTGCCAGCAGTGACGACACAGGGTCTCACGGGGATGAGCAGTTCTTC.

V usage is TRBV5-4 and J usage is TRBJ1-1, with 8 bases fitting TRBD1. The J segment lost 5 bases and the V segment lost 4 bases, leaving 4 bases of the junction unmatched. This CDR3 is 13 amino acids long. Germline CDR1 and CDR2: SGHNT and YYREEE (reference sequence). The DNA for the CDR3 is TGTGCCAGCAGCCCAGGGGGCGGGACTGAAGCTTTCTTT. Protein sequence: CASSPGGGTEAFF.